Described below is a single T cell receptor beta chain sequence and its context. Sample-barcoded 5' priming and a J-beta primer mix drove a second PCR of roughly 6 to 12 cycles. Per-sample output comprised a minimum of 2.5 million paired-end reads containing CDR3. One entry per CDR3 protein, called by TCRdb with MiXCR from the 5' RACE reads. This sample has 1 million or so distinct CDR3 sequences, with approximately 26% found just once. Germline-derived CDR1 and CDR2 are SEHNR and FQNEAQ (reference sequence). This CDR3 region has 15 residues. This entry comes from a study of blood T cells in healthy people across ages. These data are also associated with another study on T cells of mothers and their children. That source notes: Sequencing revealed no T cell clones that were persistent and microchimeric.

This chain uses TRBV7-9 with TRBJ2-5; 13 bases align to TRBD2. Matching the DNA end better, TRBJ2-1 makes the J call doubtful. Sequenced input: blood. The sequence was obtained from a girl aged 2 to 10 in good health. For the CDR3, the DNA is TGTGCCAGCAGCCTACGGACTAGCGGGAGATGGGAGCAGTTCTTC. Amino acid sequence: CASSLRTSGRWEQFF.